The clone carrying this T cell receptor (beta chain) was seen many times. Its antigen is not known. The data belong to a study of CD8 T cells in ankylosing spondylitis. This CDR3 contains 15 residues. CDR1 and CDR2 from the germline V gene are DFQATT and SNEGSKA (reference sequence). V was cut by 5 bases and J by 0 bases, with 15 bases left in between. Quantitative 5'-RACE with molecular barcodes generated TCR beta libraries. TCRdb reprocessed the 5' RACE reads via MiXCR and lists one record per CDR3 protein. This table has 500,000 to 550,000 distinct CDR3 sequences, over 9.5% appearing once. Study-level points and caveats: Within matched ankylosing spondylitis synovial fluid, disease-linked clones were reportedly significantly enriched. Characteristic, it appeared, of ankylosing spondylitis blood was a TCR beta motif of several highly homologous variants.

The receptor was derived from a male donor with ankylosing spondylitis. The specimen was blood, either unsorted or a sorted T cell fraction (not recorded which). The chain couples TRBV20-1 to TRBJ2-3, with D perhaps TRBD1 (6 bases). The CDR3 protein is CSADPDRLSTDTQYF. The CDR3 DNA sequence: TGCAGTGCTGATCCGGACAGACTCAGCACAGATACGCAGTATTTT.